This T cell receptor beta chain was obtained from a study of T cells in localized non-small cell lung cancer. Looked up from germline, CDR1 is KGHSH and CDR2 is LQKENI. The V and J ends lost 2 bases and 2 bases respectively, with 12 bases between them. This CDR3 contains 16 residues. Assay: immunoSEQ multiplex PCR; the TCRdb copy retains only in-frame clones and omits some. The table has some 36,000 clones, roughly 90% seen once. The receptor was isolated from a male donor older than 55 with stage II lung adenocarcinoma. The chain is built from TRBV18 and TRBJ1-4; D remains ambiguous. The sequencing used peripheral blood mononuclear cells, collected before any cancer treatment. This CDR3 reads CASSPGPWATNEKLFF. CDR3 DNA: TGTGCCAGCTCACCAGGCCCATGGGCGACTAATGAAAAACTGTTTTTT.